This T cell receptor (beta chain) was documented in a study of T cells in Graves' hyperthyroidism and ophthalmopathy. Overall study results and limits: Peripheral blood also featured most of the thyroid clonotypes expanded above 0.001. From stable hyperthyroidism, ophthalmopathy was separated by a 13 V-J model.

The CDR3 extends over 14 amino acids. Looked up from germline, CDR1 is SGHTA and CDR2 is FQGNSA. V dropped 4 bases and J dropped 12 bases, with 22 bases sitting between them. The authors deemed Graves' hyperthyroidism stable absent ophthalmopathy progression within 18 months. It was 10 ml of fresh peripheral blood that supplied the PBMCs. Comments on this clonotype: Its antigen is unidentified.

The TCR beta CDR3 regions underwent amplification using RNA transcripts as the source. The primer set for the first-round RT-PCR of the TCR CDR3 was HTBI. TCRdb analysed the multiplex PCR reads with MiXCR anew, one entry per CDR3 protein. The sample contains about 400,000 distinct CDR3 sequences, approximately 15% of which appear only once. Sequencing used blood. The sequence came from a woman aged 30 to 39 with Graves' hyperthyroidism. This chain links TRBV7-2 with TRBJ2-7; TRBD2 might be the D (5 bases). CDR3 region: CASSSDSRGYIAYF. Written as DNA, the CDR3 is TGTGCCAGCAGCTCGGACTCCCGGGGATATATAGCGTACTTC.